The next 10 T cell receptor beta chains were all read from a single sample in a study of blood T cell repertoires in COVID-19 (dated by TCRdb to 2018 to 2021). Library method: the immunoSEQ multiplex PCR assay. In TCRdb, the immuneACCESS table is reduced to in-frame sequences with V and J assigned. These tables do not hold every clone; where another copy was compared, an unresolved V gene accounts for under half, and the others remain unexplained. This sample is represented by roughly 250,000 clones; roughly 84% of them were singletons. The ten largest account for roughly 7.4% of the sample. Sequencing was performed on peripheral blood. The receptors were gathered from a woman between 45 and 65 years old with acute or convalescent COVID-19.

V usage is TRBV1 and J usage is TRBJ2-6; TRBD2 is taken as the D call from the table, unchecked against the DNA. TRBV1 is a documented pseudogene. The CDR3 consists of 17 residues. The CDR3 DNA is TGCACCAGCAGCCAAGAGGCAACGGCCGGAGAGGCCAACGTCCTGACTTTC. Translating it yields CTSSQEATAGEANVLTF.

V gene TRBV6-5 combines with J gene TRBJ1-2; 9 bases are shared with TRBD1. The V segment lost 6 bases and the J segment 4 bases; nucleotides outside the gene matches: 3. The CDR3 contains 13 residues. Germline loops: CDR1 MNHEY, CDR2 SVGAGI. This chain's CDR3 is CASRGQGVYGYTF. The CDR3 coding sequence is TGTGCCAGCAGGGGACAGGGTGTCTATGGCTACACCTTC.

The rearrangement joins TRBV3-1 (or the pseudogene TRBV3-2) to TRBJ2-2, with 12 bases matching TRBD1. CDR3 length equals 16 residues. Per germline, CDR1 LGHDT and CDR2 YNNKEL (reference sequence). V shed 4 bases, J shed 6 bases, and the junction held 6 bases outside the gene matches. This CDR3 is CASSRGTGGAPGELFF. The CDR3 nucleotides are TGTGCCAGCAGCCGGGGGACAGGGGGCGCCCCCGGGGAGCTGTTTTTT.

V and J are TRBV19 and TRBJ2-1, with D perhaps matching TRBD2 (7 bases). V lost 5 bases to trimming and J lost 2 bases, with 13 bases between them. Germline V gene data show CDR1 as LNHDA and CDR2 as SQIVND (reference sequence). CDR3 size: 15 residues. CDR3 coding DNA: TGTGCCAGTAGTTCTCCGGGGGGCCCCTACAATGAGCAGTTCTTC. Translated: CASSSPGGPYNEQFF.

This clone was seen a single time. This rearrangement joins TRBV6-5 to TRBJ1-5, with 7 positions matching TRBD1. Germline V gives CDR1 MNHEY, CDR2 SVGAGI. The CDR3 consists of 14 residues. V lost 9 bases, J lost 2 bases, and 7 bases stayed unmatched. Written as DNA, the CDR3 is TGTGCCAGTCGCGGGACAGTGGGCAATCAGCCCCAGCATTTT. This codes for CASRGTVGNQPQHF.

This chain joins TRBV7-6 and TRBJ1-1; D not resolved. The CDR3 contains 16 residues. Trimming cost V 2 bases and J 3 bases, with 16 bases left between them. Per the germline V gene, CDR1 is SGHVS and CDR2 is FNYEAQ. In DNA, the CDR3 is TGTGCCAGCAGCTTAACTGCGGGTAGGGTTGACACTGAAGCTTTCTTT. Amino acid sequence: CASSLTAGRVDTEAFF. Variable domain in full (rest from reference TRBV7-6 and TRBJ1-1): GAGVSQSPRYKVTKRGQDVALRCDPISGHVSLYWYRQALGQGPEFLTYFNYEAQQDKSGLPNDRFSAERPEGSISTLTIQRTEQRDSAMYRCASSLTAGRVDTEAFFGQGTRLTVV.

This chain's CDR3 is CASSLDRGTAEAFF. The DNA of the CDR3 is TGTGCCAGCAGCCTCGATAGGGGAACGGCTGAAGCTTTCTTT. The gene calls are TRBV5-4 and TRBJ1-1; D is perhaps TRBD1 (5 bases). CDR1 is SGHNT and CDR2 is YYREEE in the germline V gene (reference sequence). V lost 4 bases to trimming and J lost 6 bases, with 16 bases between them. The CDR3 runs 14 residues.

The chain employs TRBV28 and TRBJ2-1; a possible D gene is TRBD1 (5 bases). Germline assignment: CDR1 MDHEN and CDR2 SYDVKM. V was shortened by 2 bases and J by 8 bases, with 16 bases between the two germline ends. The CDR3 covers 15 residues. Here the CDR3 reads CASSLLLLGVDEQFF. DNA for the CDR3: TGTGCCAGCAGTTTACTGCTGCTAGGGGTGGATGAGCAGTTCTTC. Based on the CDR3 plus reference TRBV28 and TRBJ2-1, the full variable domain is DVKVTQSSRYLVKRTGEKVFLECVQDMDHENMFWYRQDPGLGLRLIYFSYDVKMKEKGDIPEGYSVSREKKERFSLILESASTNQTSMYLCASSLLLLGVDEQFFGPGTRLTVL.

The J gene is TRBJ1-1, the V gene TRBV2, with TRBD1 as a possible D gene (6 bases). Germline assignment: CDR1 SNHLY and CDR2 FYNNEI. The V and J ends lost 4 bases and 1 base respectively, with 10 bases between them. This CDR3 has 14 amino acids. In DNA, the CDR3 is TGTGCCAGCAGTGTAAGGACAGAGAACACTGAAGCTTTCTTT. Encoded protein: CASSVRTENTEAFF.

The rearrangement joins TRBV18 to TRBJ2-1; 8 bases fit TRBD2. This CDR3 has 13 residues. In germline, CDR1 is KGHSH, CDR2 LQKENI. The V and J ends lost 3 bases and 9 bases, in that order; junction bases with no gene match: 4. The CDR3: CASSPARGGEQFF. CDR3 sequence (DNA): TGTGCCAGCTCACCTGCACGGGGGGGTGAGCAGTTCTTC. The whole variable domain, remainder taken from reference TRBV18 and TRBJ2-1, is NAGVMQNPRHLVRRRGQEARLRCSPMKGHSHVYWYRQLPEEGLKFMVYLQKENIIDESGMPKERFSAEFPKEGPSILRIQQVVRGDSAAYFCASSPARGGEQFFGPGTRLTVL.